These T cell receptor beta chains were read from a single sample in a study of T cells in Graves' hyperthyroidism and ophthalmopathy. In TCRdb, the multiplex PCR reads were re-called with MiXCR into one record per CDR3 protein. Of a few hundred thousand distinct CDR3 sequences listed, about 20% were seen once; the top ten hold roughly 49%. The sequenced sample consisted of blood. The receptor source for this set is a woman in her 50s with Graves' hyperthyroidism. Each CDR3 is given with its conserved first and last residue. The order of the fields is D gene, clone size, V gene, J gene, CDR3 protein, CDR3 DNA. A D gene is named only where the DNA matches it firmly. Clone size appears in some rows only: once, few, many, or a class for an expanded clone.

D gene: -
clone size: many
V gene: TRBV27
J gene: TRBJ2-3
CDR3 protein: CASSLGDLSTDTQYF
CDR3 DNA: TGTGCCAGCAGTTTAGGGGACTTGAGCACAGATACGCAGTATTTT

D gene: -
clone size: many
V gene: TRBV20-1
J gene: TRBJ2-1
CDR3 protein: CSARRYNEQFF
CDR3 DNA: TGCAGTGCTAGGAGGTACAATGAGCAGTTCTTC

D gene: -
clone size: -
V gene: TRBV12-3/TRBV12-4
J gene: TRBJ2-6
CDR3 protein: CASSNRDPTISGANVLTF
CDR3 DNA: TGTGCCAGCAGTAACCGGGACCCAACCATCTCTGGGGCCAACGTCCTGACTTTC

D gene: -
clone size: -
V gene: TRBV27
J gene: TRBJ2-1
CDR3 protein: CATSEIEWREQFF
CDR3 DNA: TGTGCCACCAGTGAAATAGAGTGGCGGGAGCAGTTCTTC

D gene: -
clone size: -
V gene: TRBV5-4
J gene: TRBJ2-7
CDR3 protein: CAGSSSGQTYEQYF
CDR3 DNA: TGTGCCGGCAGCTCGTCAGGACAGACCTACGAGCAGTACTTC

D gene: TRBD2
clone size: many
V gene: TRBV28
J gene: TRBJ2-7
CDR3 protein: CASSKPGLAVYEQYF
CDR3 DNA: TGTGCCAGCAGTAAACCGGGACTAGCGGTTTACGAGCAGTACTTC

D gene: TRBD2
clone size: many
V gene: TRBV13
J gene: TRBJ2-1
CDR3 protein: CASSRRLAARAKESGQFF
CDR3 DNA: TGTGCCAGCAGCCGGCGACTAGCGGCGCGCGCAAAAGAGTCGGGGCAGTTCTTC

D gene: -
clone size: few
V gene: TRBV25-1
J gene: TRBJ1-1
CDR3 protein: CASSESGSNTEAFF
CDR3 DNA: TGTGCCAGCAGTGAATCAGGGTCGAACACTGAAGCTTTCTTT

D gene: TRBD2
clone size: many
V gene: TRBV18
J gene: TRBJ2-1
CDR3 protein: CASSPRSSGYNEQFF
CDR3 DNA: TGTGCCAGCTCACCACGGTCTAGCGGGTACAATGAGCAGTTCTTC

D gene: -
clone size: few
V gene: TRBV7-3
J gene: TRBJ1-3
CDR3 protein: CASSCTGYCGNTIYF
CDR3 DNA: TGTGCCAGCAGCTGCACAGGGTATTGTGGAAACACCATATATTTT

D gene: -
clone size: -
V gene: TRBV20-1
J gene: TRBJ2-5
CDR3 protein: CSALPHQGETQYF
CDR3 DNA: TGCAGTGCTCTGCCCCATCAGGGAGAGACCCAGTACTTC

D gene: -
clone size: many
V gene: TRBV11-1
J gene: TRBJ2-5
CDR3 protein: CASSLSGVGVETQYF
CDR3 DNA: TGTGCCAGCAGCCTCAGCGGCGTGGGAGTGGAGACCCAGTACTTC

D gene: -
clone size: many
V gene: TRBV11-2
J gene: TRBJ2-6
CDR3 protein: CASSGANVLTF
CDR3 DNA: TGTGCCAGCTCTGGGGCCAACGTCCTGACTTTC

D gene: TRBD2
clone size: -
V gene: TRBV9
J gene: TRBJ2-3
CDR3 protein: CASSVEDSGIKDTQYF
CDR3 DNA: TGTGCCAGCAGCGTAGAGGATAGCGGGATAAAGGATACGCAGTATTTT

D gene: TRBD2
clone size: few
V gene: TRBV7-9
J gene: TRBJ2-1
CDR3 protein: CASSDPRAGVTREQFF
CDR3 DNA: TGTGCCAGCAGCGACCCGAGGGCGGGGGTGACAAGAGAGCAGTTCTTC

D gene: -
clone size: few
V gene: TRBV29-1
J gene: TRBJ1-2
CDR3 protein: CSVTEGTGKYGYTF
CDR3 DNA: TGCAGCGTTACGGAGGGGACGGGGAAATATGGCTACACCTTC

D gene: -
clone size: many
V gene: TRBV6-1
J gene: TRBJ1-1
CDR3 protein: CASSPQGTAEAFF
CDR3 DNA: TGTGCCAGCAGCCCTCAGGGGACCGCTGAAGCTTTCTTT

D gene: TRBD1
clone size: few
V gene: TRBV5-6
J gene: TRBJ2-7
CDR3 protein: CASSYGQGSWGQYF
CDR3 DNA: TGTGCCAGCAGCTACGGACAGGGCAGCTGGGGGCAGTACTTC

D gene: -
clone size: few
V gene: TRBV7-3
J gene: TRBJ2-3
CDR3 protein: CASSLTTGTDTQYF
CDR3 DNA: TGTGCCAGCAGCTTAACGACAGGAACAGATACGCAGTATTTT

D gene: -
clone size: many
V gene: TRBV11-2
J gene: TRBJ1-2
CDR3 protein: CASRPVMDLVYGYTF
CDR3 DNA: TGTGCCAGCAGACCCGTGATGGACCTGGTCTATGGCTACACCTTC

D gene: TRBD1
clone size: few
V gene: TRBV12-3/TRBV12-4
J gene: TRBJ1-2
CDR3 protein: CASSLGGQAIDGYTF
CDR3 DNA: TGTGCCAGCAGTTTAGGGGGACAGGCCATAGATGGCTACACCTTC

D gene: -
clone size: -
V gene: TRBV30
J gene: TRBJ2-6
CDR3 protein: CAWSGRASDSGANVLTF
CDR3 DNA: TGTGCCTGGAGTGGGAGGGCGTCAGACTCTGGGGCCAACGTCCTGACTTTC

D gene: -
clone size: -
V gene: TRBV18
J gene: TRBJ2-1
CDR3 protein: CASSPLAVSSYNEQFF
CDR3 DNA: TGTGCCAGCTCACCATTAGCGGTGAGCTCCTACAATGAGCAGTTCTTC

D gene: -
clone size: many
V gene: TRBV2
J gene: TRBJ1-4
CDR3 protein: CASRSTGEKLFF
CDR3 DNA: TGTGCCAGCAGGAGCACGGGGGAAAAACTGTTTTTT

D gene: TRBD2
clone size: -
V gene: TRBV18
J gene: TRBJ2-1
CDR3 protein: CASSPRLAGANWTIEQFF
CDR3 DNA: TGTGCCAGCTCACCAAGGCTAGCGGGAGCCAATTGGACCATTGAGCAGTTCTTC

D gene: -
clone size: -
V gene: TRBV27
J gene: TRBJ1-2
CDR3 protein: CASSFSGQRYGYTF
CDR3 DNA: TGTGCCAGCAGTTTCTCAGGCCAACGATATGGCTACACCTTC

D gene: TRBD2
clone size: many
V gene: TRBV2
J gene: TRBJ2-5
CDR3 protein: CASRLILGLAGELETQYF
CDR3 DNA: TGTGCCAGCAGACTTATACTGGGACTAGCGGGGGAGTTGGAGACCCAGTACTTC

D gene: -
clone size: -
V gene: TRBV19
J gene: TRBJ2-1
CDR3 protein: CASSIGGISGVEQFF
CDR3 DNA: TGTGCCAGTAGTATCGGGGGCATAAGTGGTGTTGAGCAGTTCTTC

D gene: -
clone size: few
V gene: TRBV7-2
J gene: TRBJ2-5
CDR3 protein: CASTLLGETQYF
CDR3 DNA: TGTGCCAGCACCTTGTTGGGGGAGACCCAGTACTTC

D gene: -
clone size: many
V gene: TRBV5-1
J gene: TRBJ2-7
CDR3 protein: CASREGPMEKQYF
CDR3 DNA: TGCGCCAGCAGAGAGGGCCCAATGGAAAAGCAGTACTTC

D gene: TRBD1
clone size: few
V gene: TRBV18
J gene: TRBJ2-7
CDR3 protein: CASSIPGTGPYEQYF
CDR3 DNA: TGTGCCAGCTCAATCCCCGGGACAGGTCCTTACGAGCAGTACTTC

D gene: -
clone size: few
V gene: TRBV2
J gene: TRBJ2-1
CDR3 protein: CASSENSGGPLNEQFF
CDR3 DNA: TGTGCCAGCAGTGAAAACTCGGGGGGCCCCCTCAATGAGCAGTTCTTC

D gene: TRBD2
clone size: many
V gene: TRBV20-1
J gene: TRBJ2-7
CDR3 protein: CSTGTSDSYEQYF
CDR3 DNA: TGCAGTACCGGGACTAGCGATTCCTACGAGCAGTACTTC

D gene: -
clone size: many
V gene: TRBV30
J gene: TRBJ1-6
CDR3 protein: CAWSKETDLSSYNSPLHF
CDR3 DNA: TGTGCCTGGAGCAAAGAGACAGATTTGAGCTCCTATAATTCACCCCTCCACTTT

D gene: -
clone size: few
V gene: TRBV29-1
J gene: TRBJ2-7
CDR3 protein: CSAGTSYEQYF
CDR3 DNA: TGCAGCGCAGGGACCTCCTACGAGCAGTACTTC

D gene: -
clone size: few
V gene: TRBV11-2
J gene: TRBJ1-3
CDR3 protein: CASSLDRTAGNTIYF
CDR3 DNA: TGTGCCAGCAGCTTAGACAGGACAGCAGGAAACACCATATATTTT

D gene: -
clone size: many
V gene: TRBV30
J gene: TRBJ1-1
CDR3 protein: CAWSPPGGGNTEAFF
CDR3 DNA: TGTGCCTGGAGTCCCCCCGGAGGAGGGAACACTGAAGCTTTCTTT

D gene: -
clone size: -
V gene: TRBV2
J gene: TRBJ1-1
CDR3 protein: CASRERQETNTEAFF
CDR3 DNA: TGTGCCAGCAGGGAAAGACAGGAGACGAACACTGAAGCTTTCTTT

D gene: -
clone size: few
V gene: TRBV7-6
J gene: TRBJ1-6
CDR3 protein: CASSSTAWGSPLHF
CDR3 DNA: TGTGCCAGCAGCTCTACAGCGTGGGGGTCACCCCTCCACTTT

D gene: TRBD2
clone size: few
V gene: TRBV4-2
J gene: TRBJ2-1
CDR3 protein: CASSQERLAGDTEQFF
CDR3 DNA: TGTGCCAGCAGCCAAGAGCGGCTAGCGGGAGACACTGAGCAGTTCTTC